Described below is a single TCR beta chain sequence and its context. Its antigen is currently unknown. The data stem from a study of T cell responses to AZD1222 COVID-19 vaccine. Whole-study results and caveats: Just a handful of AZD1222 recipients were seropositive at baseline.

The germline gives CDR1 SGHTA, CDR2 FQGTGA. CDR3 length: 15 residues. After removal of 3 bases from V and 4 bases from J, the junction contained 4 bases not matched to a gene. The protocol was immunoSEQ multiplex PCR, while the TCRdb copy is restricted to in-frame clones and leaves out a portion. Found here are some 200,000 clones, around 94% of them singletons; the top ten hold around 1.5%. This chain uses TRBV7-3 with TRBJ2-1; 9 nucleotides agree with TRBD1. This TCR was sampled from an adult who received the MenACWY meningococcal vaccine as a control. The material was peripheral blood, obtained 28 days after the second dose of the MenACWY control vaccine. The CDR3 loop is CASSLGTGPYNEQFF. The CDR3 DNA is TGTGCCAGCAGCTTGGGGACAGGGCCGTACAATGAGCAGTTCTTC.